The 9 T cell receptor beta chains given below trace back to one sample, sequenced in a study of technical replicates of blood from a few donors. The data were produced by immunoSEQ multiplex PCR, yet TCRdb's version contains in-frame clones alone and is incomplete. The repertoire holds approximately 51,000 clones, roughly 93% seen once, with around 4% in the top ten. What was sequenced was PBMCs. These receptors originate from a human donor in good health. Some clones in this sample may be carry-over from other donors' samples.

This chain connects TRBV7-3 to TRBJ2-3; TRBD2 matches at 9 bases. V lost 6 bases and J lost 5; bases outside the gene matches: 3. Germline-derived CDR1 and CDR2 are SGHTA and FQGTGA. The CDR3 contains 13 residues. The CDR3 sequence: CASSETSGDTQYF. The CDR3, as DNA: TGTGCCAGCAGTGAGACTAGCGGAGATACGCAGTATTTT.

The chain combines TRBV19 with TRBJ1-3; D is unclear. Trimming cost V 11 bases and J 4 bases, with 9 bases left between them. The germline CDR1 and CDR2 sequences are LNHDA and SQIVND (reference sequence). The CDR3 runs to 11 residues. CDR3 bases: TGTGCCGGTTCCGGGGGAAACACCATATATTTT. This sequence encodes CAGSGGNTIYF.

The rearrangement joins TRBV27 to TRBJ2-1, with a tentative D call TRBD2 (6 bases). With 5 bases removed from V and 7 bases from J, the gap between germline ends came to 18 bases. The CDR3 length is 15 residues. Germline CDR1 reads MNHEY; CDR2 reads SMNVEV (reference sequence). CDR3: CASSPRGGVPNEQFF. CDR3 nucleotides: TGTGCCAGCAGTCCCCGCGGCGGGGTGCCGAATGAGCAGTTCTTC.

CDR3 in DNA: TGTGCCAGTAGTCCCGGACCCGGGACTAGCGGGACCCCCAATGAGCAGTTCTTC. As protein: CASSPGPGTSGTPNEQFF. The chain couples TRBV19 to TRBJ2-1; 13 bases match TRBD2. CDR1 is LNHDA and CDR2 is SQIVND in the germline V gene (reference sequence). J gave up 6 bases and V 5 bases, and 13 bases lay outside the gene matches. The CDR3 runs to 18 residues.

This chain joins TRBV27 and TRBJ2-7; 8 bases map to TRBD1. CDR1 and CDR2 (germline): MNHEY, SMNVEV (reference sequence). The length of the CDR3 is 13 residues. V lost 6 bases to trimming and J lost 2 bases; unmatched junction nucleotides: 3. The CDR3 DNA follows: TGTGCCAGCAGACTGACAGGGGCCTACGAGCAGTACTTC. It codes for CASRLTGAYEQYF.

The chain uses TRBV5-5 and TRBJ1-5; D unclear. Germline-derived CDR1 and CDR2 are SGHKS and YYEKEE (reference sequence). This CDR3 is 16 amino acids long. V lost 0 bases, J lost 4 bases, and 14 bases lay in between. The CDR3 region is CASSLARGNGNQPQHF. CDR3 DNA sequence: TGTGCCAGCAGCTTGGCGAGAGGGAATGGAAATCAGCCCCAGCATTTT.

The V call is TRBV4-3, the J call TRBJ1-5; the D is unclear. CDR3 length equals 15 residues. Germline V gene lookup returns CDR1 LGHNA and CDR2 YSLEER. The germline V and J ends were trimmed by 1 base and 4 bases, with 11 bases remaining between them. The CDR3 spells CASSQGGGRNQPQHF. CDR3 in DNA: TGCGCCAGCAGCCAAGGAGGAGGGAGGAATCAGCCCCAGCATTTT.

This sequence joins TRBV11-2 and TRBJ2-3; 8 bases match TRBD1. CDR1 is SGHAT and CDR2 is FQNNGV in the germline V gene. This CDR3 region has 16 residues. V shed 4 bases, J shed 1 base, and the junction held 7 bases outside the gene matches. DNA for the CDR3: TGTGCCAGCAGCTCAGGACAGGGTATCGGCACAGATACGCAGTATTTT. Protein product: CASSSGQGIGTDTQYF.

This clone was recorded only once. The chain links TRBV4-1 to TRBJ2-1, with D tentatively TRBD2 (6 bases). Germline CDR1 is MGHRA and CDR2 is YSYEKL. Trimming removed 4 bases at V and 1 base at J, with 14 bases between. The CDR3 loop spans 16 amino acids. CDR3 nucleotides: TGCGCCAGCAGCCGGACTCCAGGAGGGTCCTACAATGAGCAGTTCTTC. Translated, it gives CASSRTPGGSYNEQFF.